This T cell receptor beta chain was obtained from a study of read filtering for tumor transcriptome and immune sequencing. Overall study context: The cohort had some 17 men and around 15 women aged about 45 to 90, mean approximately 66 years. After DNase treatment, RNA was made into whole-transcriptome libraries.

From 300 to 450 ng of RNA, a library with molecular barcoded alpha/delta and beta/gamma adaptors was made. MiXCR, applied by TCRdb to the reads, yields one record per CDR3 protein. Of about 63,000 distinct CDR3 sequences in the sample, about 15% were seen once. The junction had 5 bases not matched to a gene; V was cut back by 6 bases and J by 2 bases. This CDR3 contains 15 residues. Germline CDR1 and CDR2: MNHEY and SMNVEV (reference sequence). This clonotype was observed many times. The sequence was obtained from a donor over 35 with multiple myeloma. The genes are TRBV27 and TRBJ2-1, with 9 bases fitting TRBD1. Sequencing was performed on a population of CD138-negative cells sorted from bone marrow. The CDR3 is CASRGQGSAYNEQFF. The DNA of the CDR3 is TGTGCCAGCAGAGGACAGGGGTCCGCCTACAATGAGCAGTTCTTC.